A selection of T cell receptor beta chains follows, all from one sample in a study of T cell responses to AZD1222 COVID-19 vaccine. Method: immunoSEQ multiplex PCR; TCRdb's copy keeps in-frame clones and lacks some. The sample records more than 150,000 clones, approximately 91% being singletons. Material: peripheral blood, obtained 28 days after the second AZD1222 dose. The source is an adult who received the AZD1222 COVID-19 vaccine. The CDR3 runs from the conserved cysteine through the conserved F or W. The D gene is left open where the match is weak. Not every row has a clone size; where given, it reads once, few, many or a size class.

TRBJ2-7	.	TRBV12-3/TRBV12-4	.	TGTGCCAGCAGTTTATCTAGGTCGCAGTACTTC	CASSLSRSQYF
TRBJ1-2	TRBD1	TRBV28	.	TGTGCCAGCCTTGACAGGGTCGGCTACACCTTC	CASLDRVGYTF
TRBJ1-4	.	TRBV27	.	TGTGCCAGCAGTTTATCGTCCGGGGCTAATGAAAAACTGTTTTTT	CASSLSSGANEKLFF
TRBJ2-7	TRBD2	TRBV12-5	.	TGTGCTAATCACACACCTAGCGGGAGCTACGAGCAGTACTTC	CANHTPSGSYEQYF
TRBJ2-5	.	TRBV9	.	TGTGCCAGCAGCCCCTCGACGGTGATGGCAGAGACCCAGTACTTC	CASSPSTVMAETQYF
TRBJ2-5	.	TRBV18	.	TGTGCCAGCTCACCACCGAGGGCAGGGGAGGGAGAGACCCAGTACTTC	CASSPPRAGEGETQYF
TRBJ1-5	.	TRBV27	few	TGTGCCAGCAGTTTTCAGGGGCCGCATCAGCCCCAGCATTTT	CASSFQGPHQPQHF
TRBJ1-4	.	TRBV13	.	TGTGCCAGCAGCTTAGCCCCAGAGACCCGTAATGAAAAACTGTTTTTT	CASSLAPETRNEKLFF
TRBJ2-7	TRBD2	TRBV24-1	once	TGTGCCACCAGTGATTTAAGACTAGCGGGAGTTAGGGAATACGAGCAGTACTTC	CATSDLRLAGVREYEQYF
TRBJ1-2	TRBD1	TRBV6-5	.	TGTGCCAGCAGCCACCGAGGACAGGGGGGGCCTGGCTACACCTTC	CASSHRGQGGPGYTF
TRBJ2-7	.	TRBV18	.	TGTGCCAGCTCACCTGCTCCAGGGCCCTCCTACGAGCAGTACTTC	CASSPAPGPSYEQYF